This T cell receptor beta chain derives from a study of T cell repertoires in cytomegalovirus infection. Study background: Public TCR beta signatures were indicative of both CMV infection and a matching HLA type.

Between the trimmed V and J ends, which lost 1 base and 6 bases, there was a span of 10 bases. Germline V gene lookup returns CDR1 LNHNV and CDR2 YYDKDF (reference sequence). The CDR3 has 14 amino acids. Each CDR3 protein gets one entry after TCRdb re-called the reads with MiXCR. The table has 200,000 to 300,000 distinct CDR3 sequences, roughly 9% seen once; the top ten hold roughly 15%. This clonotype was recorded many times. What it recognizes is unknown. Whole-study findings and limits: CMV-specific TCR beta clonotypes restricted by HLA-C were the ones dominating the ex vivo response.

This receptor was taken from a human donor in good health (CMV status not recorded). Some clones in this sample may be carry-over from other donors' samples. The chain has TRBV15 and TRBJ1-5; TRBD1 is a possible D gene (6 bases). Sequencing was carried out using PBMCs. The CDR3 spells CATSRVGAGQPQHF. As DNA, the CDR3 is TGTGCCACCAGCAGAGTGGGGGCGGGTCAGCCCCAGCATTTT.